Shown below are 13 T cell receptor beta chains from a single sample sequenced in a study of cytomegalovirus exposure and HLA in healthy donors. The PCR was carried out with 60 Vbeta primers and 13 Jbeta primers. Profiling relied on immunoSEQ multiplex PCR, and the TCRdb table lists in-frame clones only, not all of them. The table records some 190,000 clones, 79% of them present only once. Input material: PBMCs. Receptor source: a woman between 18 and 30 years old in good health and CMV-seronegative.

V usage is TRBV5-6 and J usage is TRBJ2-7, with 7 bases lining up with TRBD2. Germline V gene sequence: CDR1 SGHDT, CDR2 YYEEEE. The V segment lost 2 bases and the J segment 4 bases; nucleotides outside the gene matches: 12. This CDR3 contains 16 residues. The CDR3 protein is CASSFRLAGRWYEQYF. Here the CDR3 DNA reads TGTGCCAGCAGCTTTAGACTAGCCGGAAGGTGGTACGAGCAGTACTTC.

V is TRBV7-9 and J is TRBJ2-5, with TRBD1 identical over 7 bases. In germline, CDR1 is SEHNR, CDR2 FQNEAQ (reference sequence). V gave up 1 base and J gave up 5 bases; unmatched junction bases: 4. CDR3 size: 14 residues. Here the CDR3 DNA reads TGTGCCAGCAGCTTAGGACAGGGACAGGAGACCCAGTACTTC. Amino acids: CASSLGQGQETQYF.

The J gene is TRBJ2-1, the V gene TRBV6-1; TRBD1 might be the D (5 bases). The CDR3 totals 14 residues. Trimming took off 11 bases at V and 0 bases at J, with 14 bases between the two ends. The germline V gene has CDR1 MNHNS and CDR2 SASEGT. CDR3 loop: CALRWGSSYNEQFF. CDR3 nucleotides: TGTGCCTTAAGGTGGGGCAGCTCCTACAATGAGCAGTTCTTC.

The chain recombines TRBV10-2 with TRBJ1-3; D call uncertain. With 4 bases removed from V and 0 bases from J, the gap between germline ends came to 7 bases. The CDR3 covers 14 residues. Germline V gene lookup returns CDR1 WSHSY and CDR2 SAAADI. CDR3 residues: CASSVSYSGNTIYF. Here the CDR3 DNA reads TGCGCCAGCAGTGTTAGTTACTCTGGAAACACCATATATTTT.

The chain employs TRBV4-1 and TRBJ1-4; D not certain. V was shortened by 0 bases and J by 2 bases, with 10 bases between the two germline ends. Germline values: CDR1 MGHRA, CDR2 YSYEKL. The CDR3 runs to 16 residues. The CDR3 DNA reads as TGCGCCAGCAGCCAAGAGCGGCACCCCACTAATGAAAAACTGTTTTTT. Translation gives CASSQERHPTNEKLFF.

The chain recombines TRBV28 with TRBJ1-1; tentative D call: TRBD1 (6 bases). From germline, CDR1 is MDHEN and CDR2 SYDVKM. The germline V and J ends were trimmed by 6 bases and 4 bases, with 15 bases remaining between them. This CDR3 contains 14 residues. CDR3 protein: CASSLGHHSTEAFF. CDR3 nucleotide sequence: TGTGCCAGCAGCCTGGGACACCACAGCACTGAAGCTTTCTTT.

The V call is TRBV7-7, the J call TRBJ2-5, with TRBD2 matching 7 bases. CDR1 and CDR2 from the germline V gene are SSHAT and FNYEAQ (reference sequence). This CDR3 is built from 14 residues. The V gene end was trimmed by 4 bases and the J gene end by 1 base; junction bases not matched to a gene: 3. CDR3 nucleotide sequence: TGTGCCAGCAGCTCGTCTAGCGGCCAAGAGACCCAGTACTTC. The encoded protein is CASSSSSGQETQYF. The full variable domain, its missing parts supplied by reference TRBV7-7 and TRBJ2-5, is GAGVSQSPRYKVTKRGQDVTLRCDPISSHATLYWYQQALGQGPEFLTYFNYEAQPDKSGLPSDRFSAERPEGSISTLTIQRTEQRDSAMYRCASSSSSGQETQYFGPGTRLLVL.

The genes are TRBV19 and TRBJ1-1; D not resolved. Per germline, CDR1 LNHDA and CDR2 SQIVND (reference sequence). V was pared by 10 bases and J by 1 base, with 7 bases between. The CDR3 spans 11 residues. The CDR3 reads CATSGNTEAFF. CDR3 bases: TGTGCCACCAGCGGGAACACTGAAGCTTTCTTT.

The V call is TRBV16, the J call TRBJ2-3, with 8 bases that match TRBD2. Germline V CDR1 and CDR2: KGHSY, FQNENV. The CDR3 spans 15 residues. V lost 4 bases, J lost 4 bases, and 7 bases stayed unmatched. The DNA for the CDR3 is TGTGCCAGCAGCCCCCGGAGCGGGGGTGCAGATACGCAGTATTTT. This codes for CASSPRSGGADTQYF.

V usage is TRBV29-1 and J usage is TRBJ1-2; 7 nucleotides align to TRBD1. The CDR3 is 14 residues long. Trimming removed 7 bases from V and 4 bases from J; junction bases left unmatched: 12. Germline CDR1 and CDR2: SQVTM and ANQGSEA. Here the CDR3 reads CSGWDRNGFYGYTF. DNA of the CDR3: TGCAGCGGATGGGACAGAAACGGCTTCTATGGCTACACCTTC. Drawing the rest from reference TRBV29-1 and TRBJ1-2, the complete variable domain is SAVISQKPSRDICQRGTSLTIQCQVDSQVTMMFWYRQQPGQSLTLIATANQGSEATYESGFVIDKFPISRPNLTFSTLTVSNMSPEDSSIYLCSGWDRNGFYGYTFGSGTRLTVV.

This rearrangement joins TRBV28 to TRBJ2-7; possible D gene TRBD2, 5 bases. Germline V lookup: CDR1 MDHEN, CDR2 SYDVKM. Trimming cost V 5 bases and J 2 bases, with 10 bases left between them. This CDR3 is 13 amino acids long. The CDR3: CASSGGPTYEQYF. The CDR3 bases are TGTGCCAGCAGTGGAGGACCGACCTACGAGCAGTACTTC.

The sample holds a few counts of this clone. The rearrangement links TRBV7-3 to TRBJ2-3; 8 positions agree with TRBD1. The germline V gene has CDR1 SGHTA and CDR2 FQGTGA. The CDR3 extends over 15 amino acids. The V segment lost 8 bases and the J segment 2 bases; nucleotides outside the gene matches: 9. CDR3: CASGPTGAYTDTQYF. CDR3 coding DNA: TGTGCCAGCGGCCCGACAGGGGCGTACACAGATACGCAGTATTTT.

This clone came up once. The rearrangement uses TRBV5-4 and TRBJ2-2; 8 nucleotides agree with TRBD2. The ends lost 1 base at V and 2 bases at J; junction bases unmatched: 4. The CDR3 runs to 16 residues. CDR1 is SGHNT and CDR2 is YYREEE in the germline V gene (reference sequence). CDR3 sequence: CASSLKAGVNTGELFF. DNA for the CDR3: TGTGCCAGCAGCTTGAAAGCGGGAGTAAACACCGGGGAGCTGTTTTTT.